Listed below are T cell receptor beta chains from one sample, sequenced in a study of shared clonotypes between healthy human individuals. Produced via immunoSEQ multiplex PCR; TCRdb's table is partial and in-frame only. The repertoire holds about 2 million clones, with 85% to 95% as singletons. Sequences were obtained from naive CD4+ T cells sorted from blood. The source of these receptors is a man aged 18-30 years in good health. Both conserved end residues are part of each CDR3. The D gene is left open where the match is weak.

j_gene	d_gene	v_gene	CDR3aa	CDR3nt
TRBJ2-2	TRBD1	TRBV30	CACPARQGGTGELFF	TGTGCCTGTCCTGCGAGACAGGGGGGGACCGGGGAGCTGTTTTTT
TRBJ1-3	NA	TRBV6-1	CASSEQGTSSGNTIYF	TGTGCCAGCAGTGAACAGGGTACTTCCTCTGGAAACACCATATATTTT
TRBJ1-4	NA	TRBV5-5	CASSLGGVGEKLFF	TGTGCCAGCAGCTTGGGTGGGGTTGGGGAAAAACTGTTTTTT
TRBJ2-7	TRBD2	TRBV10-1	CASSNAGGGYEQYF	TGCGCCAGCAGTAACGCGGGAGGGGGCTACGAGCAGTACTTC
TRBJ2-7	TRBD1	TRBV7-2	CASSYQTGDEQYF	TGTGCCAGCAGCTACCAGACAGGGGACGAGCAGTACTTC
TRBJ1-1	NA	TRBV28	CASSSRAVNTEAFF	TGTGCCAGCAGTTCGCGGGCGGTGAACACTGAAGCTTTCTTT
TRBJ2-7	TRBD2	TRBV5-1	CASSLATSGGSYEQYF	TGCGCCAGCAGCTTGGCGACTAGCGGGGGCTCCTACGAGCAGTACTTC
TRBJ2-2	NA	TRBV4-3	CASSRSVGDTGELFF	TGCGCCAGCAGCCGATCGGTTGGGGACACCGGGGAGCTGTTTTTT
TRBJ2-7	NA	TRBV29-1	CSDPAGPRYEQYF	TGCAGCGATCCCGCCGGGCCACGCTACGAGCAGTACTTC
TRBJ2-2	NA	TRBV9	CASSVIPVGELFF	TGTGCCAGCAGCGTAATCCCGGTCGGGGAGCTGTTTTTT
TRBJ2-5	NA	TRBV4-1	CASSQVFQAPRETQYF	TGCGCCAGCAGCCAAGTTTTCCAGGCCCCCCGAGAGACCCAGTACTTC
TRBJ2-7	NA	TRBV27	CASSLSGRSYEQYF	TGTGCCAGCAGTTTATCCGGCCGTTCCTACGAGCAGTACTTC
TRBJ2-5	TRBD2	TRBV6-1	CASNQGGLMQETQYF	TGTGCCAGCAATCAGGGAGGGCTGATGCAAGAGACCCAGTACTTC
TRBJ2-1	NA	TRBV6-5	CASRGPGPYNEQFF	TGTGCCAGCAGGGGACCGGGCCCCTACAATGAGCAGTTCTTC
TRBJ1-1	NA	TRBV20-1	CSQYRYTEAFF	TGCAGTCAATACCGCTACACTGAAGCTTTCTTT
TRBJ1-3	NA	TRBV30	CAYLSPGNTIYF	TGTGCCTACCTATCCCCAGGAAACACCATATATTTT
TRBJ1-2	NA	TRBV2	CASSPEGANYGYTF	TGTGCCAGCAGCCCCGAGGGGGCTAACTATGGCTACACCTTC
TRBJ2-1	TRBD1	TRBV14	CASSHGTTGGNEQFF	TGTGCCAGCAGCCACGGGACGACAGGGGGGAATGAGCAGTTCTTC
TRBJ2-3	NA	TRBV2	CASSAVRSTDTQYF	TGTGCCAGCAGTGCGGTCAGGAGCACAGATACGCAGTATTTT
TRBJ2-5	NA	TRBV5-6	CASSLTTGVGETQYF	TGTGCCAGCAGCTTGACGACCGGGGTAGGGGAGACCCAGTACTTC
TRBJ2-6	NA	TRBV6-5	CASSQGGSGANVLTF	TGTGCCAGCAGCCAGGGGGGCTCTGGGGCCAACGTCCTGACTTTC
TRBJ1-2	NA	TRBV7-9	CASGKGGKELDGYTF	TGTGCCAGCGGCAAGGGGGGGAAGGAGTTGGATGGCTACACCTTC
TRBJ2-1	TRBD2	TRBV10-3	CATHSGGLTNEQFF	TGTGCCACCCATAGCGGGGGGCTTACCAATGAGCAGTTCTTC
TRBJ1-2	TRBD1	TRBV28	CASSVTGTGYGYTF	TGTGCCAGCAGTGTGACCGGGACAGGCTATGGCTACACCTTC
TRBJ2-7	TRBD1	TRBV5-4	CASSLLPGQGYEQYF	TGTGCCAGCAGCTTACTCCCGGGACAGGGGTACGAGCAGTACTTC
TRBJ2-7	TRBD1	TRBV7-2	CASSLVGTGGDEQYF	TGTGCCAGCAGCTTAGTGGGGACAGGGGGCGACGAGCAGTACTTC
TRBJ2-3	TRBD2	TRBV7-7	CASSLGRAGAGDTQYF	TGTGCTAGCAGCTTAGGCCGGGCGGGAGCTGGAGATACGCAGTATTTT
TRBJ2-7	NA	TRBV5-1	CASSPEAPYEQYF	TGCGCCAGCAGCCCTGAAGCCCCCTACGAGCAGTACTTC